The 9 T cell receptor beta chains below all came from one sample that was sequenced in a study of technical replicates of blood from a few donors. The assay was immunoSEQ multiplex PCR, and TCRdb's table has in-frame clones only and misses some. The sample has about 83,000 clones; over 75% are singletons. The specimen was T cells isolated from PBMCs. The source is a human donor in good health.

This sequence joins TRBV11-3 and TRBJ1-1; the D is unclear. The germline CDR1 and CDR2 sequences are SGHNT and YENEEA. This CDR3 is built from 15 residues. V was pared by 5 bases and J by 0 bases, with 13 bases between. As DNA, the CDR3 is TGTGCCAGCAGCCCATCGTGGGCAGTGAACACTGAAGCTTTCTTT. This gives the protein CASSPSWAVNTEAFF.

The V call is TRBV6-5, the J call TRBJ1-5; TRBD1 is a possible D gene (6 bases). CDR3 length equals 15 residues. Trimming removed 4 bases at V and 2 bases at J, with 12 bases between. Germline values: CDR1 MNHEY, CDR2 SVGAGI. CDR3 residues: CASSSPGAGNQPQHF. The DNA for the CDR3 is TGTGCCAGCAGTTCCCCAGGGGCCGGCAATCAGCCCCAGCATTTT.

Here the CDR3 reads CASTTGISYEQYF. DNA of the CDR3: TGCGCCAGCACTACAGGGATTTCCTACGAGCAGTACTTC. The chain uses TRBV23-1 and TRBJ2-7, with D possibly TRBD1 on 6 matching bases. TRBV23-1 falls under the ORF class, with uncertain function. The V and J ends lost 7 bases and 1 base respectively, with 11 bases between them. The CDR3 is 13 residues long.

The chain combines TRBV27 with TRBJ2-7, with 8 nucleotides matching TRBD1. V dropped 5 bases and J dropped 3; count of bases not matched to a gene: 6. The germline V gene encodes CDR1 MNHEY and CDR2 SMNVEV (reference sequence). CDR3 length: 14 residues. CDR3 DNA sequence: TGTGCCAGCAGTAAGTGGACAGGGAACTACGAGCAGTACTTC. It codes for CASSKWTGNYEQYF.

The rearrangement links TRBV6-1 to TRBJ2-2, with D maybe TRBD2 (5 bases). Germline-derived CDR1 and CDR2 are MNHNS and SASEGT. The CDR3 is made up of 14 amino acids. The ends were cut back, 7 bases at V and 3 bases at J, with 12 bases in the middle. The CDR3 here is CASIITRDTGELFF. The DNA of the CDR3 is TGTGCCAGCATCATAACTAGAGACACCGGGGAGCTGTTTTTT.

This chain's CDR3 is CATLGLATGKSTDTQYF. DNA for the CDR3: TGTGCCACCCTAGGACTAGCGACGGGAAAGAGTACAGATACGCAGTATTTT. The chain couples TRBV10-3 to TRBJ2-3; the match to TRBD2 covers 9 bases. The CDR3 consists of 17 residues. V gave up 10 bases and J gave up 3 bases; unmatched junction bases: 17. Germline CDR1 is ENHRY and CDR2 is SYGVKD.

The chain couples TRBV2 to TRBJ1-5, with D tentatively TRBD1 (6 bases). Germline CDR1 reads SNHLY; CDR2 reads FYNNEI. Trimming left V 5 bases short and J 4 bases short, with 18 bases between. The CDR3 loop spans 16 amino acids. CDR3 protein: CASSFTGILGNQPQHF. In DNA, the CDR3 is TGTGCCAGCAGTTTTACAGGGATTTTGGGAAATCAGCCCCAGCATTTT.

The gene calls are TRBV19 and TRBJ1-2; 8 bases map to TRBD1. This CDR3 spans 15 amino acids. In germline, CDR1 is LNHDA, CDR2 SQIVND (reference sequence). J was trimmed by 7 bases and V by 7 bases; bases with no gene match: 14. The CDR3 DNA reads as TGTGCCAGTACCAAATTTCGGGCGACAGGGGCTGGCTACACCTTC. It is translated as CASTKFRATGAGYTF.

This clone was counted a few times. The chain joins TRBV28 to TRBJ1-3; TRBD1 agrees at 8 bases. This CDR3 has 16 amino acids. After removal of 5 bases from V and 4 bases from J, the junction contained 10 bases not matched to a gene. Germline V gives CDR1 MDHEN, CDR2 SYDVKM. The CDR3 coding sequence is TGTGCCAGCAGTACCCCAGGGGGCGGTGGCGGAAACACCATATATTTT. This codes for CASSTPGGGGGNTIYF.